The 23 T cell receptor beta chains below were found in one sample sequenced in a study of T cells in Graves' hyperthyroidism and ophthalmopathy. RNA transcripts yielded amplified TCR beta CDR3 regions. Primed by the HTBI set, a first-round RT-PCR was run on the TCR CDR3. TCRdb redid the calling of the multiplex PCR reads with MiXCR, one entry per CDR3 protein. Among around 300,000 distinct CDR3 sequences listed, about 15% were seen once. The sequenced sample consisted of blood. The receptors were gathered from a woman in her forties or fifties with Graves' hyperthyroidism that later progressed to Graves' ophthalmopathy.

This clonotype was counted a few times. The CDR3 is CASSEIYTHSGANVLTF. CDR3 DNA: TGTGCCAGCAGTGAAATATACACACACTCTGGGGCCAACGTCCTGACTTTC. This rearrangement joins TRBV2 to TRBJ2-6; no clear D gene. Per the germline V gene, CDR1 is SNHLY and CDR2 is FYNNEI. The CDR3 contains 17 residues. The V and J ends lost 2 bases and 0 bases respectively, with 11 bases between them.

This chain uses TRBV4-2 with TRBJ2-3; D is unresolved. The CDR3 covers 15 residues. Looked up from germline, CDR1 is LGHNA and CDR2 is YNFKEQ. The ends were cut back, 7 bases at V and 4 bases at J, with 18 bases in the middle. CDR3 protein: CASTFSTTTSDTQYF. CDR3 DNA: TGTGCCAGCACCTTTAGTACGACCACATCAGATACGCAGTATTTT.

The table lists this clonotype with a few counts. The chain combines TRBV4-2 with TRBJ2-5; TRBD2 aligns across 10 bases. CDR3 size: 16 residues. CDR1 LGHNA and CDR2 YNFKEQ come from the germline V gene. The J segment lost 2 bases and the V segment lost 6 bases, leaving 9 bases of the junction unmatched. CDR3 residues: CASRMTGTSEQETQYF. The CDR3 DNA reads as TGTGCCAGCAGGATGACCGGGACTAGCGAGCAAGAGACCCAGTACTTC.

This clonotype was found a few times. The rearrangement links TRBV5-1 to TRBJ1-2; D gene uncertain. Per the germline V gene, CDR1 is SGHRS and CDR2 is YFSETQ. The CDR3 covers 11 residues. Trimming took off 10 bases at V and 3 bases at J, with 10 bases between the two ends. CDR3 sequence: CAAALDYGYTF. CDR3 DNA sequence: TGCGCCGCGGCGCTGGACTATGGCTACACCTTC.

This clonotype was seen at least ten times. V and J are TRBV28 and TRBJ2-7, with 9 bases fitting TRBD1. The CDR3 runs 14 residues. With V trimmed by 4 bases and J by 7 bases, 8 bases remained unmatched. In germline, CDR1 is MDHEN, CDR2 SYDVKM. Here the CDR3 reads CASSWTGESPEQYF. The CDR3, as DNA: TGTGCCAGCAGTTGGACAGGGGAATCCCCAGAGCAGTACTTC.

This clonotype was observed a few times. This could be a read error, since a much larger clone is one nucleotide away. The V gene is TRBV2, the J gene TRBJ2-2; weak D call: TRBD1 (5 bases). The CDR3 sequence is 15 residues long. The germline V gene has CDR1 SNHLY and CDR2 FYNNEI. In DNA, the CDR3 is TGTGCCAGCAGGACAGACAGTGGAAACACCAGGGAGCTGTTTTTT. It specifies CASRTDSGNTRELFF. The complete variable domain, with remaining parts taken from reference TRBV2 and TRBJ2-2, reads EPEVTQTPSHQVTQMGQEVILRCVPISNHLYFYWYRQILGQKVEFLVSFYNNEISEKSEIFDDQFSVERPDGSNFTLKIRSTKLEDSAMYFCASRTDSGNTRELFFGEGSRLTVL.

This clonotype was recorded many times. The chain combines TRBV7-9 with TRBJ2-1, with a weak D call TRBD2 (6 bases). The CDR3 has 13 amino acids. Trimming left V 4 bases short and J 2 bases short, with 6 bases between. Per germline, CDR1 SEHNR and CDR2 FQNEAQ (reference sequence). The CDR3 here is CASSWTTYNEQFF. In DNA, the CDR3 is TGTGCCAGCAGCTGGACTACCTACAATGAGCAGTTCTTC.

This clonotype was recorded many times. The DNA is left out, because the CDR3 cannot be placed on it with certainty; the CDR3 is given as TCRdb lists it. The V and J genes are TRBV5-1 and TRBJ1-3; the D call of TRBD1 is as the table states it, not checked on the DNA. The CDR3 is 15 amino acids long, termini counted. Germline V gene data show CDR1 as SGHRS and CDR2 as YFSETQ. The CDR3 loop is CASSFGAGTGNTIYF.

This sequence joins TRBV7-6 and TRBJ1-2; D ambiguous. Germline V CDR1 and CDR2: SGHVS, FNYEAQ. The germline V and J ends were trimmed by 1 base and 8 bases, with 11 bases remaining between them. There are 13 residues in the CDR3. Written as DNA, the CDR3 is TGTGCCAGCAGCTTAGGGGCAGCTAAAGGCTACACCTTC. This encodes CASSLGAAKGYTF.

This clonotype was counted at least ten times. The V call is TRBV7-2, the J call TRBJ2-1; D gene uncertain. V lost 3 bases to trimming and J lost 0 bases, with 9 bases between them. The CDR3 is made up of 15 amino acids. CDR1 SGHTA and CDR2 FQGNSA come from the germline V gene. CDR3 sequence reads: CASSLAESSYNEQFF. In DNA, the CDR3 is TGTGCCAGCAGCTTGGCAGAGAGCTCCTACAATGAGCAGTTCTTC.

The sample holds many counts of this clonotype. The chain uses TRBV5-1 and TRBJ2-1; no clear D gene. Germline-derived CDR1 and CDR2 are SGHRS and YFSETQ. V lost 1 base to trimming and J lost 7 bases, with 15 bases between them. The CDR3 spans 15 residues. The CDR3 loop reads CASSLMAAADNEQFF. The CDR3 coding sequence is TGCGCCAGCAGCTTGATGGCCGCGGCGGATAATGAGCAGTTCTTC.

This clonotype was found a few times. The rearrangement joins TRBV27 to TRBJ1-5; D may be TRBD1 (5 bases). This CDR3 comprises 16 residues. Germline V gene lookup returns CDR1 MNHEY and CDR2 SMNVEV (reference sequence). Trimming cost V 0 bases and J 3 bases, with 12 bases left between them. The CDR3 region has the DNA TGTGCCAGCAGTTTATCCGGGGGGACCCCCAATCAGCCCCAGCATTTT. As protein: CASSLSGGTPNQPQHF.

On this clonotype itself: Being one base from a much bigger clone, this may be a read error. The V call is TRBV2, the J call TRBJ2-2; D may be TRBD2 (6 bases). The V gene's germline CDR1 is SNHLY and CDR2 FYNNEI. V lost 6 bases to trimming and J lost 2 bases, with 10 bases between them. There are 14 residues in the CDR3. CDR3 sequence: CASREGTNTGELFF. In nucleotides, the CDR3 is TGTGCCAGCAGGGAGGGCACCAACACCGGGGAGCTGTTTTTT.

CDR3 nucleotide sequence: TGTGCCAGCAGCCGCGACCTTTGGCAGTTCTTC. Residues: CASSRDLWQFF. The rearrangement joins TRBV7-9 to TRBJ2-1; D not certain. The ends were cut back, 5 bases at V and 12 bases at J, with 11 bases in the middle. CDR1 SEHNR and CDR2 FQNEAQ come from the germline V gene (reference sequence). The CDR3 is made up of 11 amino acids.

The chain employs TRBV18 and TRBJ2-5, with D unclear. CDR1 KGHSH and CDR2 LQKENI come from the germline V gene. This CDR3 spans 12 amino acids. V lost 3 bases and J 5 bases, leaving 7 bases between the germline ends. CDR3 sequence: CASSPERETQYF. The CDR3 DNA reads as TGTGCCAGCTCACCCGAGAGGGAGACCCAGTACTTC.

A single count supports this clonotype. This may stem from a read error, because a much larger clone lies one nucleotide away. The rearrangement uses TRBV20-1 and TRBJ1-1; TRBD1 matches at 7 bases. The length of the CDR3 is 11 residues. Germline V gene data show CDR1 as DFQATT and CDR2 as SNEGSKA (reference sequence). CDR3 residues: CSPTGNTGAFF. CDR3 nucleotide sequence: TGCAGCCCGACAGGGAACACTGGAGCTTTCTTT.

The rearrangement links TRBV27 to TRBJ1-6; weak D call: TRBD1 (5 bases). The CDR3 runs to 16 residues. Germline CDR1 reads MNHEY; CDR2 reads SMNVEV (reference sequence). V shed 4 bases and J shed 6 bases, with 16 bases lying between them. In DNA form, the CDR3 reads TGTGCCAGCAGTTCCAGTAAGGCAGGGAGTAATTCACCCCTCCACTTT. It codes for CASSSSKAGSNSPLHF.

In its sample, this clonotype was seen many times. The chain is built from TRBV6-1 and TRBJ2-7; D uncertain. V gave up 5 bases and J gave up 1 base, with 12 bases separating them. Germline CDR1 is MNHNS and CDR2 is SASEGT. This CDR3 comprises 14 residues. CDR3 coding DNA: TGTGCCAGCAGTTTTAGGACCGAATCCTACGAGCAGTACTTC. This codes for CASSFRTESYEQYF.

Many counts were recorded for this clonotype. The V gene is TRBV3-1, the J gene TRBJ2-3, with D perhaps matching TRBD1 (5 bases). The length of the CDR3 is 14 residues. The germline V and J ends were trimmed by 8 bases and 3 bases, with 15 bases remaining between them. CDR1 is LGHDT, CDR2 YNNKEL, per germline (reference sequence). CDR3 DNA sequence: TGTGCCAGCGTGGCGGCAGGGCCTACAGATACGCAGTATTTT. Amino acids: CASVAAGPTDTQYF.

There are a few counts of this clonotype. The genes are TRBV18 and TRBJ1-6; 7 nucleotides align to TRBD1. CDR3 length equals 16 residues. Germline CDR1 is KGHSH and CDR2 is LQKENI. With 4 bases clipped from V and 7 bases from J, the junction kept 10 bases outside the gene matches. The CDR3 protein is CASSQGFPGGNSPLHF. Here the CDR3 DNA reads TGTGCCAGCTCACAGGGGTTCCCAGGGGGAAATTCACCCCTCCACTTT. Based on the CDR3 plus reference TRBV18 and TRBJ1-6, the full variable domain is NAGVMQNPRHLVRRRGQEARLRCSPMKGHSHVYWYRQLPEEGLKFMVYLQKENIIDESGMPKERFSAEFPKEGPSILRIQQVVRGDSAAYFCASSQGFPGGNSPLHFGNGTRLTVT.

This clonotype was detected many times. V is TRBV20-1 and J is TRBJ1-1, with D possibly matching TRBD1 (5 bases). Trimming left V 4 bases short and J 4 bases short, with 16 bases between. Germline V gene sequence: CDR1 DFQATT, CDR2 SNEGSKA (reference sequence). The CDR3 is 14 residues long. In DNA form, the CDR3 reads TGCAGTGCTAACCAGGGAGGGGAGATCACTGAAGCTTTCTTT. As protein: CSANQGGEITEAFF.

This clonotype was seen at least ten times. The chain combines TRBV20-1 with TRBJ2-3; TRBD2 aligns across 13 bases. Germline V gene lookup returns CDR1 DFQATT and CDR2 SNEGSKA (reference sequence). V was clipped by 6 bases and J by 8 bases; unmatched bases: 14. The CDR3 contains 16 residues. The CDR3 DNA reads as TGCAGTGCCATTCTACCGGGACTAGCGGGGCAGGGTACGCAGTATTTT. The encoded protein is CSAILPGLAGQGTQYF.

This clonotype appeared many times. The V gene is TRBV19, the J gene TRBJ1-2, with 8 bases aligning to TRBD1. The CDR3 extends over 12 amino acids. Germline CDR1 LNHDA, CDR2 SQIVND (reference sequence). Trimming cost V 11 bases and J 6 bases; bases outside gene matches: 8. CDR3 nucleotides: TGTGCCGGCCGGGACAGGTTAAATGGCTACACCTTC. It encodes CAGRDRLNGYTF.